This T cell receptor beta chain was documented in a study of blood T cell repertoires in COVID-19. Overall study context: The United States, Italy and Spain supplied acute and convalescent COVID-19 samples.

The V and J ends lost 2 bases and 8 bases, in that order; junction bases with no gene match: 10. Germline loops: CDR1 SGHVS, CDR2 FQNEAQ. The CDR3 has 16 amino acids. This clone occurred once. Clones were sequenced by immunoSEQ multiplex PCR, and TCRdb holds only the in-frame ones, with some missing. This sample yields over 100,000 clones, of which over 80% are seen a single time; 0.7% to 1% belongs to the top ten. Sequenced material: peripheral blood. The clonotype comes from a woman in her 70s with acute or convalescent COVID-19. The chain joins TRBV7-8 to TRBJ2-2; the match to TRBD1 covers 8 bases. The CDR3 region is CASSLPGTGQPGELFF. The CDR3, as DNA: TGTGCCAGCAGCTTACCCGGGACAGGTCAACCTGGGGAGCTGTTTTTT.